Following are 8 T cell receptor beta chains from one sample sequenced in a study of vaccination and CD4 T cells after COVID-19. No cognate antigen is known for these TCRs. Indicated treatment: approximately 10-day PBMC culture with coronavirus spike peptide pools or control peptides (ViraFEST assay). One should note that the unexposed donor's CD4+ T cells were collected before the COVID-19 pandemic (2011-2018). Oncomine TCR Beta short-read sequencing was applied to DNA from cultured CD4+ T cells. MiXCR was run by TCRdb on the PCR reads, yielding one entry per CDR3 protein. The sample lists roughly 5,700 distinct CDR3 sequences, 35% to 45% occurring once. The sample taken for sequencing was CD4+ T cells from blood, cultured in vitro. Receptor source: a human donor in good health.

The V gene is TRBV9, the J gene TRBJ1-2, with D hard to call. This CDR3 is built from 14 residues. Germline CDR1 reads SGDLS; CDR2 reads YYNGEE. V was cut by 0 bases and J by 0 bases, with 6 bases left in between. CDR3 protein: CASSVDEANYGYTF. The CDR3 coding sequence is TGTGCCAGCAGCGTAGACGAAGCTAACTATGGCTACACCTTC.

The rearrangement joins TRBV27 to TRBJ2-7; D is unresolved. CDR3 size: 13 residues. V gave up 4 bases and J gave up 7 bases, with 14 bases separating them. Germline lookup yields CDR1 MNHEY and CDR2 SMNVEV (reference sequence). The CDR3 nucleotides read TGTGCCAGCAGTTCGGGTAATTCCCGGGAGCAGTACTTC. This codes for CASSSGNSREQYF.

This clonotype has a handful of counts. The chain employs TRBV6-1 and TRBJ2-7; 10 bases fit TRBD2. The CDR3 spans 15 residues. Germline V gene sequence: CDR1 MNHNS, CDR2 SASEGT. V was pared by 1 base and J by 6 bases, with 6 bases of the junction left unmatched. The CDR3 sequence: CASSEERGGASEQYF. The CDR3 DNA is TGTGCCAGCAGTGAAGAGCGGGGGGGTGCCTCCGAGCAGTACTTC.

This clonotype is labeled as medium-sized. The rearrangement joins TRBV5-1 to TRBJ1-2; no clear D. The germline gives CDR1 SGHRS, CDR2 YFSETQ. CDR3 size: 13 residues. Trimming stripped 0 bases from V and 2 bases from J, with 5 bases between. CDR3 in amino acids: CASSLGANYGYTF. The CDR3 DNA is TGCGCCAGCAGCTTGGGAGCAAACTATGGCTACACCTTC. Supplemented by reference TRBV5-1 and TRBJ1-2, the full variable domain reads KAGVTQTPRYLIKTRGQQVTLSCSPISGHRSVSWYQQTPGQGLQFLFEYFSETQRNKGNFPGRFSGRQFSNSRSEMNVSTLELGDSALYLCASSLGANYGYTFGSGTRLTVV.

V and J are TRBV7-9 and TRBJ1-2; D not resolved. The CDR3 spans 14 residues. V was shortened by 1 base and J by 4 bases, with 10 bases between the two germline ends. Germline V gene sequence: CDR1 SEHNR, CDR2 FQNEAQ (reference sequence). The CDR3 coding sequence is TGTGCCAGCAGCTTAGTCGAGCTCGCCTATGGCTACACCTTC. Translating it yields CASSLVELAYGYTF. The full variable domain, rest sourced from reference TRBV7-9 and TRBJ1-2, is DTGVSQNPRHKITKRGQNVTFRCDPISEHNRLYWYRQTLGQGPEFLTYFQNEAQLEKSRLLSDRFSAERPKGSFSTLEIQRTEQGDSAMYLCASSLVELAYGYTFGSGTRLTVV.

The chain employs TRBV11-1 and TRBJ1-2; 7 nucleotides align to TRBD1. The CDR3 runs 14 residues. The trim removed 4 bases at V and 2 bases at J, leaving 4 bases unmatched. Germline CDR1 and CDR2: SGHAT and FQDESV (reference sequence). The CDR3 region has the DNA TGTGCCAGCAGCTGGGGACAGCCGAACTATGGCTACACCTTC. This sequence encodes CASSWGQPNYGYTF.

CDR3 protein: CSVAGLNTEAFF. As DNA, the CDR3 is TGCAGCGTTGCGGGATTGAACACTGAAGCTTTCTTT. The chain has TRBV29-1 and TRBJ1-1; D unclear. The CDR3 is 12 amino acids. Deletions cut 4 bases from V and 0 bases from J, with 6 bases between. Germline-derived CDR1 and CDR2 are SQVTM and ANQGSEA.

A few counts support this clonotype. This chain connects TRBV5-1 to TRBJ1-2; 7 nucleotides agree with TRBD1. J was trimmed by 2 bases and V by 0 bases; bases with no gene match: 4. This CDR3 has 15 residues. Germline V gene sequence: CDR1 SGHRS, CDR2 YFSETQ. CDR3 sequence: CASSLGRDSNYGYTF. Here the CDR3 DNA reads TGCGCCAGCAGCTTGGGGCGGGACAGCAACTATGGCTACACCTTC.